The 20 T cell receptor beta chains presented below share a single source sample, sequenced in a study of T cell responses to AZD1222 COVID-19 vaccine. The data were produced by immunoSEQ multiplex PCR, yet TCRdb's version contains in-frame clones alone and is incomplete. The sample records approximately 170,000 clones, roughly nine tenths being singletons. The starting material was peripheral blood, obtained on day 0 of AZD1222 vaccination. The source of these receptors is an adult in good health.

The chain links TRBV27 to TRBJ2-7; D is possibly TRBD1 (5 bases). Germline V CDR1 and CDR2: MNHEY, SMNVEV (reference sequence). The germline V and J ends were trimmed by 6 bases and 3 bases, with 9 bases remaining between them. This CDR3 contains 12 residues. The CDR3 DNA reads as TGTGCCAGCAGCCTAGACAGCTACGAGCAGTACTTC. Translating gives CASSLDSYEQYF.

This chain connects TRBV5-4 to TRBJ1-2, with 7 nucleotides matching TRBD1. V trimming: 3 bases; J trimming: 4 bases; junction bases outside the gene matches: 6. CDR1 is SGHNT, CDR2 YYREEE, per germline (reference sequence). The CDR3 totals 14 residues. The CDR3 region has the DNA TGTGCCAGCAGCTCCCGAAGGGACAGCTATGGCTACACCTTC. Translated, it gives CASSSRRDSYGYTF.

This clone was detected only once. The rearrangement joins TRBV6-5 to TRBJ2-3, with 8 nucleotides matching TRBD1. The CDR3 extends over 16 amino acids. V trimming: 4 bases; J trimming: 4 bases; junction bases outside the gene matches: 10. Looked up from germline, CDR1 is MNHEY and CDR2 is SVGAGI. The CDR3 is CASSSNSGGDADTQYF. In nucleotides, the CDR3 is TGTGCCAGCAGTTCTAACTCAGGGGGCGACGCAGATACGCAGTATTTT.

V and J are TRBV5-6 and TRBJ2-7, with 12 bases that match TRBD2. There are 17 residues in the CDR3. Germline V gene lookup returns CDR1 SGHDT and CDR2 YYEEEE. V lost 4 bases to trimming and J lost 6 bases; unmatched junction nucleotides: 14. Written as DNA, the CDR3 is TGTGCCAGCAGCCCGGGGGCCCTAGCGGGGGGGCCGGGCGAGCAGTACGTC. This sequence encodes CASSPGALAGGPGEQYV.

This rearrangement joins TRBV30 to TRBJ1-4; TRBD1 is a possible D gene (5 bases). The CDR3 has 14 amino acids. CDR1 is GTSNPN and CDR2 is SVGIG in the germline V gene (reference sequence). Trimming removed 6 bases from V and 7 bases from J, with 18 bases in between. The CDR3 region is CACPKWGWGEKLFF. Written as DNA, the CDR3 is TGTGCCTGCCCAAAGTGGGGGTGGGGTGAAAAACTGTTTTTT.

This chain links TRBV7-3 with TRBJ2-1; 10 nucleotides match TRBD2. Germline V gene sequence: CDR1 SGHTA, CDR2 FQGTGA. The CDR3 has 17 residues. V lost 2 bases and J lost 0; bases outside the gene matches: 4. Here the CDR3 reads CASSLVGLANSYNEQFF. The CDR3 region has the DNA TGTGCCAGCAGCTTAGTGGGACTAGCGAACTCCTACAATGAGCAGTTCTTC.

The chain links TRBV4-1 to TRBJ1-6; D unresolved. V was cut by 4 bases and J by 14 bases, with 15 bases left in between. The CDR3 contains 13 residues. The germline CDR1 and CDR2 sequences are MGHRA and YSYEKL. The DNA for the CDR3 is TGCGCCAGCAGCCTCCCTGGAGACCGGTCCCTCCACTTT. It yields the protein CASSLPGDRSLHF.

This clone was observed a single time. The genes are TRBV19 and TRBJ1-3, with D unresolved. V lost 5 bases and J 0 bases, leaving 14 bases between the germline ends. This CDR3 is 16 amino acids long. From germline, CDR1 is LNHDA and CDR2 SQIVND (reference sequence). The chain's CDR3 is CASSLRRSISGNTIYF. The CDR3 bases are TGTGCCAGTAGTCTCCGCCGTAGTATCTCTGGAAACACCATATATTTT. Full variable domain (remainder filled in from reference TRBV19 and TRBJ1-3): DGGITQSPKYLFRKEGQNVTLSCEQNLNHDAMYWYRQDPGQGLRLIYYSQIVNDFQKGDIAEGYSVSREKKESFPLTVTSAQKNPTAFYLCASSLRRSISGNTIYFGEGSWLTVV.

The genes are TRBV9 and TRBJ2-5, with D maybe TRBD2 (5 bases). From germline, CDR1 is SGDLS and CDR2 YYNGEE. V lost 5 bases to trimming and J lost 2 bases, with 19 bases between them. The CDR3 runs to 16 residues. The CDR3 DNA reads as TGTGCCAGCAGTAATACTAGAGCTACTACACAAGAGACCCAGTACTTC. This translates into CASSNTRATTQETQYF. Filled out from reference TRBV9 and TRBJ2-5, the complete variable domain reads DSGVTQTPKHLITATGQRVTLRCSPRSGDLSVYWYQQSLDQGLQFLIQYYNGEERAKGNILERFSAQQFPDLHSELNLSSLELGDSALYFCASSNTRATTQETQYFGPGTRLLVL.

The gene calls are TRBV5-5 and TRBJ2-2; 7 bases map to TRBD2. Trimming took 4 bases from V and 1 from J; bases not matched to a gene: 7. The CDR3 is 16 amino acids. The germline V gene encodes CDR1 SGHKS and CDR2 YYEKEE (reference sequence). The CDR3 DNA reads TGTGCCAGCAGCCCCGAGGCGGGGGTGAACACCGGGGAGCTGTTTTTT. Protein sequence: CASSPEAGVNTGELFF.

Of note for this clone: This sample also contains other DNA sequences that code for the same CDR3. The chain has TRBV2 and TRBJ1-5; 7 bases fit TRBD1. Germline CDR1 and CDR2: SNHLY and FYNNEI. The CDR3 runs to 13 residues. V lost 6 bases, J lost 4 bases, and 3 bases stayed unmatched. The CDR3 spells CASSATGNQPQHF. The CDR3 DNA follows: TGTGCCAGCAGCGCGACAGGGAATCAGCCCCAGCATTTT.

This sequence joins TRBV10-2 and TRBJ1-3; 7 nucleotides agree with TRBD1. The V and J ends lost 3 bases and 3 bases, in that order; junction bases with no gene match: 5. The CDR3 contains 15 residues. The germline V gene encodes CDR1 WSHSY and CDR2 SAAADI. The CDR3 loop reads CASSEDRVIGNTIYF. The CDR3 bases are TGCGCCAGCAGTGAAGACAGGGTGATTGGAAACACCATATATTTT.

The chain links TRBV28 to TRBJ2-5, with TRBD1 identical over 10 bases. The V gene end was trimmed by 8 bases and the J gene end by 5 bases; junction bases not matched to a gene: 8. The CDR3 has 14 residues. Germline CDR1 is MDHEN and CDR2 is SYDVKM. The CDR3 DNA is TGTGCCAGCCGTTCGGACAGGGGGTCGGAGACCCAGTACTTC. Encoded protein: CASRSDRGSETQYF.

The rearrangement links TRBV19 to TRBJ2-3; the D gene is possibly TRBD1 (6 bases). The germline V gene encodes CDR1 LNHDA and CDR2 SQIVND (reference sequence). This CDR3 has 15 amino acids. Deletions cut 6 bases from V and 2 bases from J, with 15 bases between. The chain's CDR3 is CASRARQGITDTQYF. The CDR3 DNA sequence: TGTGCCAGTAGGGCCCGGCAGGGGATCACAGATACGCAGTATTTT.

This chain links TRBV6-2 or TRBV6-3 with TRBJ2-7; 7 nucleotides match TRBD2. In germline, CDR1 is MNHEY, CDR2 SVGEGT. The CDR3 loop spans 14 amino acids. The V segment lost 4 bases and the J segment 0 bases; nucleotides outside the gene matches: 3. CDR3 coding DNA: TGTGCCAGCAGTTCCGGGGGGAGCTCCTACGAGCAGTACGTC. This translates into CASSSGGSSYEQYV.

The CDR3 region is CASSLALSGGYEQFF. The CDR3 bases are TGTGCCAGCAGCTTAGCTCTCTCGGGGGGCTATGAGCAGTTCTTC. The J gene is TRBJ2-1, the V gene TRBV7-2; TRBD2 might be the D (7 bases). The CDR3 is 15 amino acids. Germline CDR1 and CDR2: SGHTA and FQGNSA. V was trimmed by 0 bases and J by 8 bases, leaving 14 bases between them.

The chain couples TRBV10-1 to TRBJ2-5, with 7 bases fitting TRBD1. The CDR3 is made up of 14 amino acids. The germline gives CDR1 WNHNN, CDR2 SYGVQD (reference sequence). Trimming cost V 6 bases and J 1 base; bases outside gene matches: 5. The CDR3 DNA follows: TGCGCCAGCAGGGAAAGACAGGGCCAAGAGACCCAGTACTTC. It codes for CASRERQGQETQYF.

The V and J genes are TRBV5-1 and TRBJ2-3; a weak D match, TRBD2 (7 bases). The CDR3 consists of 15 residues. The germline gives CDR1 SGHRS, CDR2 YFSETQ. Trimming cost V 4 bases and J 2 bases, with 14 bases left between them. CDR3 amino acids: CASSPGGLFTDTQYF. CDR3 in DNA: TGCGCCAGCAGCCCCGGGGGGCTTTTCACAGATACGCAGTATTTT.

As regards this clone: The same CDR3 is also encoded by other DNA sequences in this sample. The CDR3 DNA sequence: TGTGCCAGCAGCCCGGATAGAGTACAAGAGACCCAGTACTTC. Translating gives CASSPDRVQETQYF. This chain connects TRBV11-2 to TRBJ2-5; D is uncertain. Germline V lookup: CDR1 SGHAT, CDR2 FQNNGV. CDR3 length equals 14 residues. Deletions cut 5 bases from V and 2 bases from J, with 12 bases between.

The chain is built from TRBV5-6 and TRBJ1-2, with 7 bases aligning to TRBD1. This CDR3 has 12 amino acids. Germline values: CDR1 SGHDT, CDR2 YYEEEE. V trimming: 2 bases; J trimming: 6 bases; junction bases outside the gene matches: 1. The CDR3 DNA follows: TGTGCCAGCAGCTTTGACAGGGATGGCTACACCTTC. It codes for CASSFDRDGYTF.